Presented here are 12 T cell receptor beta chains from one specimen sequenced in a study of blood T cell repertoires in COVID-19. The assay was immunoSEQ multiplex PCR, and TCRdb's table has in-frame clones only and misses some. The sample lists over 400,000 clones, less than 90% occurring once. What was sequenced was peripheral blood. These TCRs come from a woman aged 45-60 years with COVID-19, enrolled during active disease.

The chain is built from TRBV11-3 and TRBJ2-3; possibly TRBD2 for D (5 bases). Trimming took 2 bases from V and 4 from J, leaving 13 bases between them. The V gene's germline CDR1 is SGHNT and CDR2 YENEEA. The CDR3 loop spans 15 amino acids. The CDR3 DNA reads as TGTGCCAGCAGCTTACTAGTGAGGGTGGCAGATACGCAGTATTTT. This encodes CASSLLVRVADTQYF.

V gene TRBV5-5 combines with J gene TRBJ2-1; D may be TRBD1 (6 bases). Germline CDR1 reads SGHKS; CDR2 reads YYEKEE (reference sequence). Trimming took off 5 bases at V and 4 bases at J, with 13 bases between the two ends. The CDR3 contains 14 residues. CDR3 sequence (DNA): TGTGCCAGCAGTTTACAGGGAACTTACAATGAGCAGTTCTTC. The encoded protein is CASSLQGTYNEQFF.

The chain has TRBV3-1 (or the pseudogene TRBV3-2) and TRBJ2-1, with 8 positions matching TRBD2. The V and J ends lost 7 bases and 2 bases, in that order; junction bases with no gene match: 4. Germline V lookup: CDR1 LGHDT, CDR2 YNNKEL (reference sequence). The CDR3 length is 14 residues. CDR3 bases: TGTGCCAGCATGGGGCGGGGGGCCTACAATGAGCAGTTCTTC. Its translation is CASMGRGAYNEQFF.

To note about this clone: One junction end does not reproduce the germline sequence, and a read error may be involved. The CDR3 DNA sequence: TGTGCCAGCACTGAACGGGGATACGGCAATCAGCCCCAGCATTTT. It encodes CASTERGYGNQPQHF. The rearrangement joins TRBV2 to TRBJ1-5; D gene ambiguous. CDR3 length: 15 amino acids. CDR1 is SNHLY and CDR2 is FYNNEI in the germline V gene.

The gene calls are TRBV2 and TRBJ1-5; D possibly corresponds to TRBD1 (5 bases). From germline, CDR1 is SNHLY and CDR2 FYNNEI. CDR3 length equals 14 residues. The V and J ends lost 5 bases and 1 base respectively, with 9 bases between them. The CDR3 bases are TGTGCCAGCAGTTTGGGGCAGAGCAATCAGCCCCAGCATTTT. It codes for CASSLGQSNQPQHF. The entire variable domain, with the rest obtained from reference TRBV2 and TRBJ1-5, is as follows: EPEVTQTPSHQVTQMGQEVILRCVPISNHLYFYWYRQILGQKVEFLVSFYNNEISEKSEIFDDQFSVERPDGSNFTLKIRSTKLEDSAMYFCASSLGQSNQPQHFGDGTRLSIL.

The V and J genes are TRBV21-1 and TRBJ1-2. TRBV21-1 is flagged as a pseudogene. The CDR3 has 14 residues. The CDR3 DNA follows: TGTGCCAGCAGCGGAGTTAGACCCCAATATGGCTACACCTTC. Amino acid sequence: CASSGVRPQYGYTF.

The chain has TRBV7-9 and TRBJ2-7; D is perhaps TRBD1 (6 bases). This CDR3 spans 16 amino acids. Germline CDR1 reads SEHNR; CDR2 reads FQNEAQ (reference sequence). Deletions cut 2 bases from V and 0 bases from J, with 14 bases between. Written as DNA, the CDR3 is TGTGCCAGCAGCTTACTCCAGGGGATCAGCTCCTACGAGCAGTACTTC. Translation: CASSLLQGISSYEQYF.

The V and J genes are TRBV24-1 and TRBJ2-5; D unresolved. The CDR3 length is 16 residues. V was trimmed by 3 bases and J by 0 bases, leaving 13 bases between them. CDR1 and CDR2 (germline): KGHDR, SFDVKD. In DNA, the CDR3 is TGTGCCACCAGTGATCCTAGACCGACGTACCAAGAGACCCAGTACTTC. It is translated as CATSDPRPTYQETQYF.

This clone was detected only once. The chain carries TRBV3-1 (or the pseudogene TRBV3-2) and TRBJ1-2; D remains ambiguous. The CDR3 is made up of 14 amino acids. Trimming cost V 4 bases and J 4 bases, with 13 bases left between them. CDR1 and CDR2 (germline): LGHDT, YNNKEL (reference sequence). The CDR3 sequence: CASSRLQGGYGYTF. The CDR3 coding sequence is TGTGCCAGCAGCCGACTTCAAGGAGGCTATGGCTACACCTTC.

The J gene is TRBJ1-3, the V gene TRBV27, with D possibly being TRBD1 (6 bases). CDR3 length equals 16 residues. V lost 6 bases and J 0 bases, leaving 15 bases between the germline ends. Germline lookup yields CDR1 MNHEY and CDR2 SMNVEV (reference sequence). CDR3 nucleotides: TGTGCCAGCAGCCCGATGACAGGCTACTCTGGAAACACCATATATTTT. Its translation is CASSPMTGYSGNTIYF.

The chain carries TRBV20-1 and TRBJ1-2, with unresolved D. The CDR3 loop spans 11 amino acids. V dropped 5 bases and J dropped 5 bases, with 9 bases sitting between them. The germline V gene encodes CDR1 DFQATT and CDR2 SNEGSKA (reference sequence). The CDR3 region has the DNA TGCAGTGCTTACGGTGATTATGGCTACACCTTC. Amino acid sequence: CSAYGDYGYTF.

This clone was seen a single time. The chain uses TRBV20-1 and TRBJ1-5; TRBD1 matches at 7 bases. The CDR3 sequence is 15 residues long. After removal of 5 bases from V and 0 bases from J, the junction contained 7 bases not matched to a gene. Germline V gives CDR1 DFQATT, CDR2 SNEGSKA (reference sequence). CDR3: CSAGGQANSNQPQHF. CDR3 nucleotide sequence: TGCAGTGCTGGTGGACAGGCGAATAGCAATCAGCCCCAGCATTTT.